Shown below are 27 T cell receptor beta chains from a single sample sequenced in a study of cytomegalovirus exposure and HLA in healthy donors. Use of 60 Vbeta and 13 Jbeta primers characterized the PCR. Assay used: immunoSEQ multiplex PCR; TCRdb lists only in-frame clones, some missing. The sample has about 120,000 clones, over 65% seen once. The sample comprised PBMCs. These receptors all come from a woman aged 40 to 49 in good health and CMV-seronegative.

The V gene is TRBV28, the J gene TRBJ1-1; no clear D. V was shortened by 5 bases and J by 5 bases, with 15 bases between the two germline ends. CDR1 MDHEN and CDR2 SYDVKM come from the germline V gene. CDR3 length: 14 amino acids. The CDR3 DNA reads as TGTGCCAGCAGTCCTTCCGGGAGGTGGACTGAAGCTTTCTTT. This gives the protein CASSPSGRWTEAFF.

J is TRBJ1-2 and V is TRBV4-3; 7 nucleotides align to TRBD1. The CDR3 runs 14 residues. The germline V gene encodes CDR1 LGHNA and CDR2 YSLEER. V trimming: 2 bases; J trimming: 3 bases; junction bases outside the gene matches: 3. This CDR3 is CASSQYTGDYGYTF. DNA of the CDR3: TGCGCCAGCAGCCAATATACAGGGGACTATGGCTACACCTTC.

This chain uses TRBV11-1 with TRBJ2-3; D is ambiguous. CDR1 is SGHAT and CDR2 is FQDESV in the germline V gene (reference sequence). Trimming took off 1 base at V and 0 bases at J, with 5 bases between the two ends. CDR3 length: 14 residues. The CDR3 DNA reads TGTGCCAGCAGCTTAGGGCTTAGCACAGATACGCAGTATTTT. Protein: CASSLGLSTDTQYF.

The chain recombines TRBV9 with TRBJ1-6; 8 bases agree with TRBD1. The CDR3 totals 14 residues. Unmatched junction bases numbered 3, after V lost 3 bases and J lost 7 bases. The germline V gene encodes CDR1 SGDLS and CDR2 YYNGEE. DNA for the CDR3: TGTGCCAGCAGCGCGGGACAGGCCAATTCACCCCTCCACTTT. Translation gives CASSAGQANSPLHF. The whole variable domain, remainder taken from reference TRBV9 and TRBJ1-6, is DSGVTQTPKHLITATGQRVTLRCSPRSGDLSVYWYQQSLDQGLQFLIQYYNGEERAKGNILERFSAQQFPDLHSELNLSSLELGDSALYFCASSAGQANSPLHFGNGTRLTVT.

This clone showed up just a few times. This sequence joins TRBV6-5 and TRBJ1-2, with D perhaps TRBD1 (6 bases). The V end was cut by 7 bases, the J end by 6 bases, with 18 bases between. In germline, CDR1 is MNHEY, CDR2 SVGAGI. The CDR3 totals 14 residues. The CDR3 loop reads CASNTWDKADGYTF. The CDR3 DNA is TGTGCCAGCAATACCTGGGACAAGGCGGATGGCTACACCTTC.

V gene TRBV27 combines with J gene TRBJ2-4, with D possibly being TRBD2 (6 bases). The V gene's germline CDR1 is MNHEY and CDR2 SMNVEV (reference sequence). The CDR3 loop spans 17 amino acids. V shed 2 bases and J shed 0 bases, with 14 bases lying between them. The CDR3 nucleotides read TGTGCCAGCAGTTTAACTTCTAGCGTACTAGCCAAAAACATTCAGTACTTC. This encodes CASSLTSSVLAKNIQYF.

The CDR3 sequence is CASSGAGWVYEQYF. DNA for the CDR3: TGTGCCAGCAGTGGCGCGGGGTGGGTCTACGAGCAGTACTTC. The chain links TRBV6-6 to TRBJ2-7; tentatively, D is TRBD2 (6 bases). Trimming pared 5 bases from V and 3 bases from J, leaving 14 bases between. From germline, CDR1 is MNHNY and CDR2 SVGAGI (reference sequence). This CDR3 spans 14 amino acids.

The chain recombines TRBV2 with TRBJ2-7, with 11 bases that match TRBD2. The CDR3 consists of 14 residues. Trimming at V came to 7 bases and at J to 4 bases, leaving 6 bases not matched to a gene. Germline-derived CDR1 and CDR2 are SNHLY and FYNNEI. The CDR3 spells CASTGTSGSYEQYF. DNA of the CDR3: TGTGCCAGCACAGGGACTAGCGGATCGTACGAGCAGTACTTC.

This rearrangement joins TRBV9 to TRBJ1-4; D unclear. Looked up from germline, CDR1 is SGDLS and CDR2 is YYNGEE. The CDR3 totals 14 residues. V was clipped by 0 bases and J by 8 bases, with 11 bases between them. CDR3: CASSVASGYEKLFF. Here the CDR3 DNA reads TGTGCCAGCAGCGTAGCTTCGGGTTACGAAAAACTGTTTTTT.

The CDR3 nucleotides read TGTGCCAGCAGTTTAGGGCCACCTAGCGGGAGTTTCGAGCAGTACTTC. Amino acids: CASSLGPPSGSFEQYF. V and J are TRBV27 and TRBJ2-7, with 10 bases fitting TRBD2. Germline values: CDR1 MNHEY, CDR2 SMNVEV (reference sequence). The CDR3 length is 16 residues. After removal of 2 bases from V and 6 bases from J, the junction contained 10 bases not matched to a gene.

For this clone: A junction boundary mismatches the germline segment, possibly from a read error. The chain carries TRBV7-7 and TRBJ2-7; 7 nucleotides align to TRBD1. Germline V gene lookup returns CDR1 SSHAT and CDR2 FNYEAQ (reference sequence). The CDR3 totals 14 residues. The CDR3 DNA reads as TGTGCTAGCAGCCCGGGACAGTTCTCCTACGAGCAGTACTTC. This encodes CASSPGQFSYEQYF.

DNA of the CDR3: TGCACCTCGAGTCGGGGGGCCACTGAAGCTTTCTTT. Translated, it gives CTSSRGATEAFF. The V and J genes are TRBV29-1 and TRBJ1-1; tentative D call: TRBD1 (6 bases). The CDR3 is 12 residues long. CDR1 and CDR2 from the germline V gene are SQVTM and ANQGSEA.

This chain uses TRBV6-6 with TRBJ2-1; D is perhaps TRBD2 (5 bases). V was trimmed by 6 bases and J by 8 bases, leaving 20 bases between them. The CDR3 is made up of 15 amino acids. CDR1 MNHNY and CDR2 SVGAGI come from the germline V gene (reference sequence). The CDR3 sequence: CASSPDLARSDEQFF. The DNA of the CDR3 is TGTGCCAGCAGCCCCGACTTAGCGCGTTCGGATGAGCAGTTCTTC.

CDR3 amino acids: CASSLSAGEYNEQFF. The CDR3 DNA follows: TGCGCCAGCAGCTTAAGTGCGGGAGAATACAATGAGCAGTTCTTC. The chain combines TRBV5-1 with TRBJ2-1; 7 positions agree with TRBD2. From germline, CDR1 is SGHRS and CDR2 YFSETQ. This CDR3 spans 15 amino acids. The ends lost 2 bases at V and 4 bases at J; junction bases unmatched: 6.

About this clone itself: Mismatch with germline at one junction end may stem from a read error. The CDR3 is CSSSTGTGSTSGMSYEQYF. The CDR3, as DNA: TGTTCCAGCAGCACCGGGACAGGGAGTACTAGCGGGATGTCATACGAGCAGTACTTC. The gene calls are TRBV7-9 and TRBJ2-7, with a tentative D call TRBD2 (10 bases). The CDR3 is 19 amino acids. Germline CDR1 and CDR2: SEHNR and FQNEAQ (reference sequence).

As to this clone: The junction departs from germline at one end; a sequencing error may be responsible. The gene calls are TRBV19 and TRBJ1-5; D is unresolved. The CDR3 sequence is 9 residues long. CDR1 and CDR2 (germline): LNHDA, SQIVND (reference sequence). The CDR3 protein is CARPLNTDF. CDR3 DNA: TGTGCCAGACCCCTAAATACGGATTTT.

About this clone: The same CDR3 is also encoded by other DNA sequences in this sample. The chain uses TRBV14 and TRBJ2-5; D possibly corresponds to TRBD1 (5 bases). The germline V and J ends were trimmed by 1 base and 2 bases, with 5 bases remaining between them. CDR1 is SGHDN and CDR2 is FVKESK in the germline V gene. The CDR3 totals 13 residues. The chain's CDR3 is CASSQGQQETQYF. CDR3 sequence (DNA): TGTGCCAGCAGCCAAGGACAGCAAGAGACCCAGTACTTC.

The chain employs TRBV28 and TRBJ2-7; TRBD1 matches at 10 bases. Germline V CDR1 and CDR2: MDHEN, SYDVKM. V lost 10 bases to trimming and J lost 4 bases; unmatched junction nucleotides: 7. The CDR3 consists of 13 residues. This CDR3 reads CATSWDRGYEQYF. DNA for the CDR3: TGTGCCACATCCTGGGACAGGGGATACGAGCAGTACTTC.

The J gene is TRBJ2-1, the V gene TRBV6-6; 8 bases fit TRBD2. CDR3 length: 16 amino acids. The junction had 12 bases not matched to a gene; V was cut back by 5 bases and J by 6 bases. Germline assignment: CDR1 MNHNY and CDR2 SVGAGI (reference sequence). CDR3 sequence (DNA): TGTGCCAGCAGTCGACTTAGCGGGATTACCGCCAATGAGCAGTTCTTC. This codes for CASSRLSGITANEQFF.

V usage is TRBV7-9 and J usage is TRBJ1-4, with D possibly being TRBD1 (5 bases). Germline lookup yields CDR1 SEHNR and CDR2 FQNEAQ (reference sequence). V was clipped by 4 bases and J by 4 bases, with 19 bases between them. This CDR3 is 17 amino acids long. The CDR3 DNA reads TGTGCCAGCAGCTCCACGCGGAGGGACCCCAATAATGAAAAACTGTTTTTT. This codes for CASSSTRRDPNNEKLFF. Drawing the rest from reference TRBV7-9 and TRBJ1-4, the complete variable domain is DTGVSQNPRHKITKRGQNVTFRCDPISEHNRLYWYRQTLGQGPEFLTYFQNEAQLEKSRLLSDRFSAERPKGSFSTLEIQRTEQGDSAMYLCASSSTRRDPNNEKLFFGSGTQLSVL.

CDR3 DNA sequence: TGTGCCAGCAGTCCTATCGGAGGCACAGATACGCAGTATTTT. This encodes CASSPIGGTDTQYF. The rearrangement links TRBV7-9 to TRBJ2-3, with D hard to call. Per the germline V gene, CDR1 is SEHNR and CDR2 is FQNEAQ (reference sequence). Trimming pared 6 bases from V and 1 base from J, leaving 11 bases between. The CDR3 covers 14 residues.

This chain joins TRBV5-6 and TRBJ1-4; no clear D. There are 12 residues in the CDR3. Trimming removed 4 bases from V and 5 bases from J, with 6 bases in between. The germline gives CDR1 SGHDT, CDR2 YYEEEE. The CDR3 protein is CASSLLNEKLFF. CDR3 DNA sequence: TGTGCCAGCAGCCTCCTGAATGAAAAACTGTTTTTT.

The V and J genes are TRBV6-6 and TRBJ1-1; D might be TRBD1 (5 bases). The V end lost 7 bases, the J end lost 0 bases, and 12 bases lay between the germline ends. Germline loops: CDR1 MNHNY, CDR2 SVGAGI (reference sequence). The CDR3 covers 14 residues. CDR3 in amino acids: CASNKDRLNTEAFF. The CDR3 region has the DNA TGTGCCAGCAACAAAGACAGACTGAACACTGAAGCTTTCTTT.

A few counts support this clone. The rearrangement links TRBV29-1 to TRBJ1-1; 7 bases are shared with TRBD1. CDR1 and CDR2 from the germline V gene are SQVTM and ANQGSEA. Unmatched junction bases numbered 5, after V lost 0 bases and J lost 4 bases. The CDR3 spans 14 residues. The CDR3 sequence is CSVEDTQGVTEAFF. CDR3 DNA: TGCAGCGTTGAAGATACTCAGGGGGTCACTGAAGCTTTCTTT.

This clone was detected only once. The CDR3 coding sequence is TGTGCCAGCAATGCGCCCCGGGCTAGCGGGACCACAGATACGCAGTATTTT. Translating it yields CASNAPRASGTTDTQYF. The chain employs TRBV28 and TRBJ2-3; 9 positions agree with TRBD2. Trimming removed 7 bases from V and 2 bases from J; junction bases left unmatched: 13. The CDR3 totals 17 residues. Germline V gene sequence: CDR1 MDHEN, CDR2 SYDVKM. The full variable domain, with the rest looked up from reference TRBV28 and TRBJ2-3, is DVKVTQSSRYLVKRTGEKVFLECVQDMDHENMFWYRQDPGLGLRLIYFSYDVKMKEKGDIPEGYSVSREKKERFSLILESASTNQTSMYLCASNAPRASGTTDTQYFGPGTRLTVL.

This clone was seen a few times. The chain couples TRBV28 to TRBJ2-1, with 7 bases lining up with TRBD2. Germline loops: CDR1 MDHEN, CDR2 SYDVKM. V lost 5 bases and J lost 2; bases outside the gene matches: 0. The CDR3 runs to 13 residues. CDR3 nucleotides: TGTGCCAGCAGTAGCGGGGCCTACAATGAGCAGTTCTTC. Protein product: CASSSGAYNEQFF.

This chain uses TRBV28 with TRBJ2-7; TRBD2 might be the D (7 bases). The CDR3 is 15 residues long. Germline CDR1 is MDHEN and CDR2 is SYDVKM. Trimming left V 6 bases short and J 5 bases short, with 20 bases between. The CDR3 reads CASSVGGVAADEQYF. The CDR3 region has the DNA TGTGCCAGCAGCGTAGGGGGGGTCGCGGCGGACGAGCAGTACTTC.